Listed below are T cell receptor beta chains from one sample, sequenced in a study of cytomegalovirus exposure and HLA in healthy donors. TCRdb's copy holds only in-frame clones and misses some; the assay was immunoSEQ multiplex PCR. The table has around 100,000 clones, around 80% seen once. The specimen sequenced was PBMCs. The source is a woman aged 40 to 49 in good health and CMV-seronegative. Each CDR3 is given with its conserved first and last residue. The order of the fields is D gene, V gene, J gene, clone size, CDR3 protein, CDR3 DNA. D genes are given only for firm matches. Rows may omit the clone size; those that give it use once, few, many or a size class.

-	TRBV2	TRBJ1-6	-	CASSEQQGSPLHF	TGTGCCAGCAGTGAACAACAGGGCTCACCCCTCCACTTT
TRBD1	TRBV5-6	TRBJ1-5	-	CASSLLDRGDQPQHF	TGTGCCAGCAGCTTACTGGACAGGGGCGATCAGCCCCAGCATTTT
-	TRBV5-5	TRBJ2-2	-	CASSFIGELGWELFF	TGTGCCAGCAGCTTCATCGGGGAGCTGGGATGGGAGCTGTTTTTT
-	TRBV7-8	TRBJ2-6	-	CASSLGGSVSGANVLTF	TGTGCCAGCAGCTTAGGAGGGTCGGTCTCTGGGGCCAACGTCCTGACTTTC
-	TRBV5-1	TRBJ2-4	-	CTSSLDQNIQYF	TGCACCAGCAGCTTGGACCAGAACATTCAGTACTTC
-	TRBV14	TRBJ1-1	-	CASSYRVLNTEAFF	TGTGCCAGCAGTTATCGGGTCTTGAACACTGAAGCTTTCTTT
TRBD1	TRBV4-3	TRBJ1-2	few	CASSQGTGDGYTF	TGCGCCAGCAGCCAAGGGACAGGGGATGGCTACACCTTC
TRBD2	TRBV10-1	TRBJ2-1	-	CASTPPSGRALPYNEQFF	TGCGCCAGCACCCCCCCTAGCGGGAGGGCCCTCCCCTACAATGAGCAGTTCTTC
-	TRBV4-3	TRBJ2-7	-	CASSQADGAYEQYF	TGCGCCAGCAGCCAAGCCGACGGGGCCTACGAGCAGTACTTC
-	TRBV7-8	TRBJ1-1	once	CASSSGDNTAFF	TGTGCCAGCAGCTCAGGGGACAACACAGCTTTCTTT
-	TRBV4-3	TRBJ2-1	few	CASSQDLTGDYNEQFF	TGCGCCAGCAGCCAAGATTTAACGGGAGACTACAATGAGCAGTTCTTC
-	TRBV4-3	TRBJ1-2	-	CASSQEGRRLNYGYTF	TGCGCCAGCAGCCAAGAGGGCAGGAGGCTTAACTATGGCTACACCTTC
TRBD2	TRBV5-1	TRBJ2-3	once	CASSLAVVVAGGGDTQYF	TGCGCCAGCAGCTTGGCCGTCGTCGTAGCGGGAGGAGGGGATACGCAGTATTTT
-	TRBV7-9	TRBJ2-5	once	CASRQGPETQYF	TGTGCCAGCAGACAGGGTCCGGAGACCCAGTACTTC
-	TRBV28	TRBJ2-7	-	CASSSPSLEQYF	TGTGCCAGCAGTTCCCCGTCCCTCGAGCAGTACTTC
-	TRBV5-1	TRBJ1-3	-	CASSSRGGGDTIYF	TGCGCCAGCAGCTCCCGCGGGGGGGGAGACACCATATATTTT
TRBD1	TRBV10-3	TRBJ2-7	few	CAISEKLRDRSFYEQYF	TGTGCCATCAGTGAAAAACTACGGGACAGATCCTTTTACGAGCAGTACTTC
TRBD1	TRBV15	TRBJ1-2	-	CATSTRTGEYGYTF	TGTGCCACCAGCACCCGGACAGGGGAATATGGCTACACCTTC
-	TRBV5-1	TRBJ1-2	-	CASSFQGVGYGYTF	TGCGCCAGCAGCTTTCAGGGTGTGGGCTATGGCTACACCTTC
-	TRBV7-9	TRBJ1-2	-	CSSSLDSYGYTF	TGTTCCAGCAGCTTAGACAGCTATGGCTACACCTTC
-	TRBV5-4	TRBJ1-4	-	CASSIRQANEKLFF	TGTGCCAGCAGCATACGACAGGCGAATGAAAAACTGTTTTTT
TRBD2	TRBV28	TRBJ2-4	-	CASSPSTSGGKNIQYF	TGTGCCAGCAGCCCTTCGACTAGCGGGGGAAAAAACATTCAGTACTTC
-	TRBV6-1	TRBJ2-3	-	CAVRGSGTDTQYF	TGTGCCGTAAGGGGGAGCGGTACAGATACGCAGTATTTT
-	TRBV21-1	TRBJ1-2	once	CASSKIQGPNYGYTF	TGTGCCAGCAGCAAAATCCAGGGCCCCAACTATGGCTACACCTTC
-	TRBV28	TRBJ2-3	-	CASSLSADTQYF	TGTGCCAGCAGTTTATCCGCAGATACGCAGTATTTT
-	TRBV11-2	TRBJ2-4	-	CASSIPGTQYF	TGTGCCAGCAGCATTCCCGGGACACAGTACTTC
TRBD1	TRBV7-9	TRBJ2-7	-	CASSSGTDSYEQYF	TGTGCCAGCAGCTCCGGGACAGACTCCTACGAGCAGTACTTC
TRBD1	TRBV29-1	TRBJ2-2	-	CSVEVTGNGELFF	TGCAGCGTTGAGGTGACAGGGAACGGGGAGCTGTTTTTT
-	TRBV7-2	TRBJ2-5	-	CASSPNSGIETQYF	TGTGCCAGCAGCCCCAATTCCGGGATAGAGACCCAGTACTTC
-	TRBV21-1	TRBJ2-7	-	CASRTPPIEPPTYEQYF	TGTGCCAGCCGAACTCCTCCGATTGAGCCACCAACCTACGAGCAGTACTTC
-	TRBV19	TRBJ2-5	-	CASSSHGGLEETQYF	TGTGCCTCAAGTTCGCACGGGGGGCTTGAGGAGACCCAGTACTTC
TRBD1	TRBV28	TRBJ1-1	-	CASSFSGQGGTEAFF	TGTGCCAGCAGTTTCTCCGGACAGGGGGGGACTGAAGCTTTCTTT
TRBD2	TRBV7-9	TRBJ2-7	-	CASSSPGTIHEQYF	TGTGCCAGCAGCTCGCCCGGGACTATCCACGAGCAGTACTTC
TRBD1	TRBV4-1	TRBJ2-3	once	CASSLAGQGTDTQYF	TGCGCCAGCAGCCTCGCGGGACAGGGAACAGATACGCAGTATTTT
-	TRBV5-1	TRBJ2-2	once	CASSSGYTGELFF	TGCGCCAGCAGCTCCGGGTACACCGGGGAGCTGTTTTTT
TRBD2	TRBV7-2	TRBJ2-1	-	CASSAPSTSDGWNEQFF	TGTGCCAGCAGCGCACCTAGTACTAGCGATGGGTGGAATGAGCAGTTCTTC
-	TRBV5-4	TRBJ1-3	-	CASSFAGASGNTIYF	TGTGCCAGCAGCTTTGCAGGGGCCTCTGGAAACACCATATATTTT
-	TRBV5-1	TRBJ1-1	few	CASSWGSQVREAFF	TGCGCCAGCAGCTGGGGATCACAGGTTCGTGAAGCTTTCTTT
TRBD1	TRBV28	TRBJ1-5	-	CASRDTGGRQPQHF	TGTGCCAGCAGGGACACAGGGGGGAGACAGCCCCAGCATTTT
-	TRBV7-9	TRBJ2-7	-	CSSSYGGDEQYF	TGTTCCAGCAGCTATGGAGGGGACGAGCAGTACTTC
-	TRBV7-2	TRBJ1-1	-	CASSPDPGYRVTEAFF	TGTGCCAGCAGCCCAGATCCAGGGTACAGGGTCACTGAAGCTTTCTTT
-	TRBV9	TRBJ1-2	-	CASSGIDSYGYTF	TGTGCCAGCAGCGGTATCGACAGCTATGGCTACACCTTC
-	TRBV28	TRBJ2-7	once	CASRGPVPPYEQYF	TGTGCCAGCAGGGGCCCTGTTCCTCCCTACGAGCAGTACTTC
TRBD2	TRBV4-1	TRBJ2-7	-	CASSQGPSGSSYEQYF	TGCGCCAGCAGCCAAGGCCCCAGCGGGAGCTCCTACGAGCAGTACTTC
TRBD2	TRBV18	TRBJ2-3	few	CASSPYVQRGGTSTDTQYF	TGTGCCAGCTCACCATATGTCCAGCGGGGGGGAACTAGCACAGATACGCAGTATTTT
-	TRBV19	TRBJ2-2	-	CASQRGSANTGELFF	TGTGCCAGTCAAAGAGGGAGCGCGAACACCGGGGAGCTGTTTTTT
-	TRBV27	TRBJ1-2	-	CASSPHRDANYGYTF	TGTGCCAGCAGTCCTCACAGGGACGCTAACTATGGCTACACCTTC
TRBD1	TRBV7-9	TRBJ2-7	-	CASSYDRGNYYEQYF	TGTGCCAGCAGCTACGACAGGGGGAATTACTACGAGCAGTACTTC
-	TRBV5-6	TRBJ1-3	-	CASSFTGIIPGNTIYF	TGTGCCAGCAGCTTCACAGGTATCATCCCTGGAAACACCATATATTTT
TRBD2	TRBV5-4	TRBJ2-1	-	CASSSTSGSGNEQFF	TGTGCCAGCAGCTCAACTAGCGGGAGTGGTAATGAGCAGTTCTTC
TRBD1	TRBV7-2	TRBJ1-2	-	CASSIRQGMHGYTF	TGTGCCAGCAGCATTAGACAGGGTATGCATGGCTACACCTTC
-	TRBV10-1	TRBJ1-1	few	CASSEGAYTEAFF	TGCGCCAGCAGTGAGGGGGCCTACACTGAAGCTTTCTTT
TRBD1	TRBV6-1	TRBJ1-1	-	CASNPGGTEAFF	TGTGCCAGCAATCCAGGGGGCACTGAAGCTTTCTTT
-	TRBV13	TRBJ1-1	few	CASSFTGSWNTEAFF	TGTGCCAGCAGCTTTACAGGGTCGTGGAACACTGAAGCTTTCTTT
TRBD2	TRBV9	TRBJ2-1	-	CASSVIPSGRHEQFF	TGTGCCAGCAGCGTAATCCCTAGCGGGAGACATGAGCAGTTCTTC
-	TRBV30	TRBJ2-3	-	CAWTSSGRDTQYF	TGTGCCTGGACCTCCTCGGGGAGGGATACGCAGTATTTT
TRBD1	TRBV19	TRBJ1-2	-	CASSKGQGHYGYTF	TGTGCCAGTAGTAAGGGACAGGGACACTATGGCTACACCTTC
TRBD1	TRBV7-9	TRBJ2-2	-	CASPAGPGQGYTGELFF	TGTGCCAGCCCCGCCGGACCGGGACAGGGGTACACCGGGGAGCTGTTTTTT
-	TRBV10-2	TRBJ1-5	-	CASNQGGYQPQHF	TGCGCCAGCAACCAGGGAGGGTACCAGCCCCAGCATTTT
TRBD2	TRBV7-6	TRBJ2-7	few	CASSLRGGSSYEQYF	TGTGCCAGCAGCTTGCGGGGGGGGAGCTCCTACGAGCAGTACTTC